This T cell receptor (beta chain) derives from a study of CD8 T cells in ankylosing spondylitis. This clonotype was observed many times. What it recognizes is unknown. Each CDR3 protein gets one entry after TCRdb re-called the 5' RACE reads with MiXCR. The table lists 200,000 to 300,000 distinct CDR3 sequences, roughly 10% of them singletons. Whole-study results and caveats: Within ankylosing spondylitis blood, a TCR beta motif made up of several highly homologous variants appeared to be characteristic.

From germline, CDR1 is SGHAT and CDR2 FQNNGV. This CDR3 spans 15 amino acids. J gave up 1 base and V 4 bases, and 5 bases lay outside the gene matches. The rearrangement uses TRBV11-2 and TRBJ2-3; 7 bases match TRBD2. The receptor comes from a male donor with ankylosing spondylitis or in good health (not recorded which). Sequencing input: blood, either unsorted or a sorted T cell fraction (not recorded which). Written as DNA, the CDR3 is TGTGCCAGCAGCTCCGGCCGGGGGGGCACAGATACGCAGTATTTT. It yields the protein CASSSGRGGTDTQYF.